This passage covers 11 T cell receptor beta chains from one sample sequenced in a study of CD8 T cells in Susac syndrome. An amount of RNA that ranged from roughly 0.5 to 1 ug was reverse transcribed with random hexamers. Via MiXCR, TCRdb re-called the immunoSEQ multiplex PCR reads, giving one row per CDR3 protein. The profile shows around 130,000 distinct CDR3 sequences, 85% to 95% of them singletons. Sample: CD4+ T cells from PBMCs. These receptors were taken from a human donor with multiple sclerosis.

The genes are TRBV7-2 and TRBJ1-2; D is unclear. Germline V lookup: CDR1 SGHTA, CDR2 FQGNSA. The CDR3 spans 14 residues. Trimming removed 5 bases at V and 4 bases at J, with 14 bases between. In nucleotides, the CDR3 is TGTGCCAGCAGCCGCGGCCCGGGCAGCTATGGCTACACCTTC. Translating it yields CASSRGPGSYGYTF.

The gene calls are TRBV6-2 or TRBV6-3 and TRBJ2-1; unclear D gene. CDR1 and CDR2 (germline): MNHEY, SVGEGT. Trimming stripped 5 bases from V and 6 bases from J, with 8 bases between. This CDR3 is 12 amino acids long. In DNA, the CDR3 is TGTGCCAGCAGTCGCCTATCCAATGAGCAGTTCTTC. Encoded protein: CASSRLSNEQFF.

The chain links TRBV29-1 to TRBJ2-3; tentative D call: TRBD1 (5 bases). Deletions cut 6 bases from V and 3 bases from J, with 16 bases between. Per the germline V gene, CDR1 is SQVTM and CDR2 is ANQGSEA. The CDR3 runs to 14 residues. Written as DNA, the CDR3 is TGCAGCGTAAACCAGGGATTCCCAACAGATACGCAGTATTTT. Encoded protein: CSVNQGFPTDTQYF.

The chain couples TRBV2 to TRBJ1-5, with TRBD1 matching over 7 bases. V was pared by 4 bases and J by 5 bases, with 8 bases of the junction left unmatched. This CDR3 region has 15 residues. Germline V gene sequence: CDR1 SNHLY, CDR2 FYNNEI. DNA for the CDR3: TGTGCCAGCAGTGCCAGGACAGGATGGGATCAGCCCCAGCATTTT. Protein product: CASSARTGWDQPQHF.

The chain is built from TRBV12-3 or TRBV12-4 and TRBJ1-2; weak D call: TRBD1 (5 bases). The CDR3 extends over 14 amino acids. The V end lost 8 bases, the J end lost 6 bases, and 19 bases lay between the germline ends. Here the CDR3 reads CASLQNTGVDGYTF. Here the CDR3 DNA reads TGTGCCAGCCTGCAAAATACGGGGGTCGATGGCTACACCTTC.

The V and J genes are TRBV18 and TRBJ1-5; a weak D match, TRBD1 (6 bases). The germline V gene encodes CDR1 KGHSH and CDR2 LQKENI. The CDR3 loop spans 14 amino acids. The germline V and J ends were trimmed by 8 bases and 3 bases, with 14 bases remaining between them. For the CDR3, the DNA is TGTGCCAGCACACGGGACAAAGTCAATCAGCCCCAGCATTTT. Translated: CASTRDKVNQPQHF.

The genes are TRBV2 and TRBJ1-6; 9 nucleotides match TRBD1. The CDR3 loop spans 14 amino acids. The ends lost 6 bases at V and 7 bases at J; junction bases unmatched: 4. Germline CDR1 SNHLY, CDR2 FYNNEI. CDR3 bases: TGTGCCAGCAGGACAGGGGGTGGAAATTCACCCCTCCACTTT. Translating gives CASRTGGGNSPLHF.

CDR3: CASSSGGFNSYNEQFF. As DNA, the CDR3 is TGTGCCAGCAGCTCCGGGGGGTTCAACTCCTACAATGAGCAGTTCTTC. V and J are TRBV9 and TRBJ2-1; TRBD2 matches at 7 bases. Germline V gives CDR1 SGDLS, CDR2 YYNGEE. V shed 4 bases, J shed 0 bases, and the junction held 7 bases outside the gene matches. The CDR3 sequence is 16 residues long.

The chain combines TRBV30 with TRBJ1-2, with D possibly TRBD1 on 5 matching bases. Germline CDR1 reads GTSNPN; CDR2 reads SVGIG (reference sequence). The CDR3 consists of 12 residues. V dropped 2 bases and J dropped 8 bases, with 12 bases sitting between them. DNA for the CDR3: TGTGCCTGGAGTTCCGGGGGACGAGGCTACACCTTC. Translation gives CAWSSGGRGYTF. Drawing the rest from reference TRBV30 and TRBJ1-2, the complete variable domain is SQTIHQWPATLVQPVGSPLSLECTVEGTSNPNLYWYRQAAGRGLQLLFYSVGIGQISSEVPQNLSASRPQDRQFILSSKKLLLSDSGFYLCAWSSGGRGYTFGSGTRLTVV.

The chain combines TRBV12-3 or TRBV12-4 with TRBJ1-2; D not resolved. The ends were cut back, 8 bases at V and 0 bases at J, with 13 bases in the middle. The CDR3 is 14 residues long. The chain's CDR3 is CASPGPTSNYGYTF. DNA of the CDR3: TGTGCCAGCCCTGGGCCGACCTCTAACTATGGCTACACCTTC.

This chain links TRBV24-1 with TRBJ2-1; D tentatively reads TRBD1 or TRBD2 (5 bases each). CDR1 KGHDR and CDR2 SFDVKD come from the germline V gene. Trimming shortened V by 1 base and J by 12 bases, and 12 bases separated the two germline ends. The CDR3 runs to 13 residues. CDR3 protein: CATSDFRGPWQFF. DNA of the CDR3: TGTGCCACCAGTGATTTCCGGGGCCCTTGGCAGTTCTTC.